This T cell receptor beta chain stems from a study of blood T cell repertoires in COVID-19 (TCRdb year 2020). For the study in its entirety: Samples from collaborators originated in the United States, Italy and Spain and spanned both the acute and convalescent phases of COVID-19. The repertoires were released in a freely available public database meant as a resource for research on the immune response to SARS-CoV-2. Samples came from the ongoing ImmuneRACE study (first 160 participants) plus 1,254 subjects from 6 global collaborators. Deeply sampled blood TCRbeta repertoires from subjects exposed to, actively infected with, or recovered from COVID-19 were included in the dataset. A de-identified subject ID, COVID-19 status, age in years and sex were almost always included in the sample metadata. Where HLA class I and class II types were available, the types were taken from metadata supplied by the sample provider, not from assay-based typing. The material from the prospective study consisted of cDNA or gDNA derived from T cells, B-cell-depleted T cells, or PBMCs. General conclusions and limits of the study: The quantity of clinical and demographic metadata differed by source and by participant and was supplied without curation.

Details on this clone: There is no known antigen for this receptor. No per-base quality is available; no much larger clone lies one base away.

TCRbeta CDR3 regions were amplified from genomic DNA using the immunoSEQ Assay, a bias-controlled multiplex PCR. The original pipeline was this. Nucleated cell counts per sample were estimated from amplification of reference gene primers within the assay. To quantify the absolute abundance of each unique TCRbeta CDR3 rearrangement, sequence reads were collapsed and filtered. For each sample, productive Simpson clonality was calculated as the square root of Simpson's diversity index across productive rearrangements. As stored in TCRdb, this immuneACCESS dataset retains in-frame rearrangements with V and J assigned. A fraction of the clones does not appear; measured against another copy, unresolved V genes explain less than half of the discrepancy, and the remainder lacks a known reason. Clone size and the V and J calls come from that table; the DNA yielded D and trimming. This sample comprises 200,000 to 300,000 clones, 84% of them detected only once. Clones ranked in the top ten supply 4% to 4.5% of the sample.

Each collaborating institution followed its own protocols to collect whole blood in K2EDTA tubes. For TCRbeta analysis, collaborators shipped samples in one of three forms: frozen whole blood, isolated PBMCs, or DNA extracted from either of those sample types. Sequencing used peripheral blood. The sequence derives from a man in his fifties or sixties with acute or convalescent COVID-19.

The base sequence is TGTGCCAGTACCCCGACAGCACCTAGCACTGAAGCTTTCTTT. It encodes CASTPTAPSTEAFF. Recombination connected TRBV19 to TRBJ1-1; TRBD1 might be the D gene, on 5 matching bases. CDR1 and CDR2 are drawn from the germline V gene (reference sequence): LNHDA, SQIVND. Trimming costs V 7 bases and J 4 bases, and their ends lie 16 bases apart. Taken from cysteine to phenylalanine, the CDR3 has 14 residues. Only the CDR3 DNA is retained, 42 bases long and in frame from the first base.